These 8 T cell receptor beta chains originate from one sample sequenced in a study of blood T cells in healthy people across ages. The use of a sample-barcoded 5' primer and a J-beta primer mix characterized a second PCR of 7 to 11 cycles. TCRdb called the 5' RACE reads again in MiXCR, with one record for every CDR3 protein. The sample has 1.5 million to 1.9 million distinct CDR3 sequences, approximately 43% seen once; the top ten hold about 4%. The material sequenced was blood. These receptors all stem from a woman aged 18-29 years in good health.

The rearrangement uses TRBV20-1 and TRBJ2-2, with D uncertain. The germline V gene encodes CDR1 DFQATT and CDR2 SNEGSKA (reference sequence). This CDR3 has 11 amino acids. V was trimmed by 2 bases and J by 2 bases, leaving 0 bases between them. The CDR3 is CSARNTGELFF. The CDR3 DNA sequence: TGCAGTGCTAGAAACACCGGGGAGCTGTTTTTT.

The chain uses TRBV7-3 and TRBJ2-1; 12 positions agree with TRBD2. The CDR3 runs 16 residues. V lost 0 bases, J lost 9 bases, and 6 bases stayed unmatched. The V gene's germline CDR1 is SGHTA and CDR2 FQGTGA. CDR3 nucleotides: TGTGCCAGCAGCTTAACGCCGGCACTAGCGGGAGGTGAGCAGTTCTTC. Its translation: CASSLTPALAGGEQFF.

The gene calls are TRBV28 and TRBJ2-1, with TRBD2 as a possible D gene (6 bases). CDR3 length equals 15 residues. CDR1 is MDHEN and CDR2 is SYDVKM in the germline V gene. Trimming cost V 6 bases and J 3 bases, with 15 bases left between them. Here the CDR3 reads CASSPRTIVYNEQFF. As DNA, the CDR3 is TGTGCCAGCAGCCCCAGGACTATAGTCTACAATGAGCAGTTCTTC.

This sequence joins TRBV7-9 and TRBJ1-4; D remains ambiguous. Trimming stripped 1 base from V and 5 bases from J, with 17 bases between. The CDR3 is 17 residues long. Per the germline V gene, CDR1 is SEHNR and CDR2 is FQNEAQ (reference sequence). Here the CDR3 reads CASSLESSPGLNEKLFF. The CDR3 DNA reads as TGTGCCAGCAGCTTAGAATCCTCCCCCGGACTAAATGAAAAACTGTTTTTT.

The rearrangement joins TRBV5-1 to TRBJ1-1; 9 positions match TRBD1. Germline lookup yields CDR1 SGHRS and CDR2 YFSETQ. V gave up 5 bases and J gave up 4 bases; unmatched junction bases: 3. CDR3 length: 13 residues. CDR3 sequence: CASRPDRGTEAFF. CDR3 nucleotide sequence: TGCGCCAGCAGACCGGACAGGGGCACTGAAGCTTTCTTT.

The sample holds a few counts of this clonotype. V gene TRBV6-5 combines with J gene TRBJ1-2, with 7 positions matching TRBD1. V shed 6 bases, J shed 0 bases, and the junction held 10 bases outside the gene matches. Germline lookup yields CDR1 MNHEY and CDR2 SVGAGI. The CDR3 runs to 16 residues. The CDR3 reads CASSNRDSLSNYGYTF. The CDR3 nucleotides are TGTGCCAGCAGCAACCGGGACAGCTTGTCTAACTATGGCTACACCTTC.

The chain is built from TRBV20-1 and TRBJ2-4; 8 bases match TRBD2. The end of the DNA is better explained by TRBJ2-7, so the J call may be wrong. This CDR3 is built from 12 residues. The germline CDR1 and CDR2 sequences are DFQATT and SNEGSKA (reference sequence). The chain's CDR3 is CSGLALFYEQYF. CDR3 coding DNA: TGCAGTGGACTAGCGCTATTCTACGAGCAGTACTTC.

CDR3 loop: CSAEGGYEQYF. The CDR3 region has the DNA TGCAGTGCGGAAGGAGGATACGAGCAGTACTTC. The chain employs TRBV20-1 and TRBJ2-7; perhaps TRBD2 as D (5 bases). Deletions cut 6 bases from V and 4 bases from J, with 10 bases between. CDR1 and CDR2 from the germline V gene are DFQATT and SNEGSKA (reference sequence). The CDR3 runs to 11 residues.